This T cell receptor beta chain derives from a study of CD8 T cells in ankylosing spondylitis (dated by TCRdb to the late 2010s). Concerning the study at large: T cell receptor beta repertoires were profiled in healthy donors and ankylosing spondylitis patients so that disease-linked TCR variants could be found. Peripheral blood was sampled, and synovial fluid was additionally collected from ankylosing spondylitis patients. In total, the full study cohort was made up of 100 to 140 healthy donors and more than 20 ankylosing spondylitis patients.

The CDR3 goes from the cysteine to the phenylalanine over 13 residues. Here the CDR3 DNA is all that survives: 39 bases in frame from base 1. Based on the germline V gene, the CDR1 and CDR2 sequences are SGHTA and FQGNSA. V ends up 5 bases short and J 3 bases short, with an unmatched junction base count of 3. This clonotype was seen a few times. The antigen this receptor binds is unknown. It has no much larger one-base neighbor in the sample; base qualities were not kept. These reads were obtained on an Illumina HiSeq 2500. TCR beta libraries were prepared by quantitative 5'-RACE with molecular barcodes. Under the source paper's analysis protocol: To identify disease-linked TCR variants, a new computational method was used, one built on a probabilistic model of VDJ rearrangement. TCRdb reprocessed the public reads (quality trimming at Q25 with fastp, clone calling with MiXCR) and kept in-frame beta chains. Rows with one shared CDR3 protein collapse into an entry with the most common genes and DNA. The V and J calls shown here were made by TCRdb, not taken from the authors' results. Recorded for this sample are about 450,000 distinct CDR3 sequences; 26% of them occurred a single time. The leading ten clones occupy 0.89% of the sample.

The investigation overall reported the following: Some of the motif variants had been reported before in the synovial fluid and blood of reactive arthritis patients, a finding that suggests common disease-initiation mechanisms. A CD8+ phenotype was shown by the disease-linked clones, which were found at relatively low frequencies in peripheral blood. A TCR beta motif made up of fewer than 10 highly homologous amino acid variants appeared to be characteristic of blood from ankylosing spondylitis patients. The disease-linked clones were reported as significantly enriched in matched synovial fluid samples from ankylosing spondylitis patients.

The specimen sequenced was blood, either unsorted or a sorted T cell fraction (not recorded which). This clonotype originated in a male donor with ankylosing spondylitis. The sequence links TRBV7-2 to TRBJ2-7, and TRBD1 aligns with 8 junction nucleotides. DNA sequence: TGTGCCAGCAGCAAACAGGGGGGCTACGAGCAGTACTTC. Translation gives CASSKQGGYEQYF.